These 25 T cell receptor beta chains share one sample of origin, sequenced in a study of human T cells and chemical hapten exposure. Time point given: patch test 2, 6 weeks after DPC sensitization. Treatment noted: therapeutic diphenylcyclopropenone sensitization with weekly scalp DPC. A single record per CDR3 protein comes from TCRdb applying MiXCR to the RACE reads. Of hundreds of thousands of distinct CDR3 sequences in the sample, just under 6.5% are singletons; the top ten hold about 5.4%. Specimen: whole blood, collected in connection with sensitization to the hapten diphenylcyclopropenone (DPC). The receptors derive from a woman under 30 with alopecia areata. Some clones in this sample may be carry-over from other donors' samples.

This clonotype has a handful of counts. The V and J genes are TRBV27 and TRBJ1-2; TRBD1 agrees at 9 bases. J gave up 0 bases and V 3 bases, and 8 bases lay outside the gene matches. Germline-derived CDR1 and CDR2 are MNHEY and SMNVEV (reference sequence). The CDR3 runs 17 residues. In nucleotides, the CDR3 is TGTGCCAGCAGTTTCAATGGACAGGGGCATTCTAACTATGGCTACACCTTC. Amino acid sequence: CASSFNGQGHSNYGYTF.

This clonotype has more than one count but fewer than ten. The gene calls are TRBV6-2 or TRBV6-3 and TRBJ1-1, with 9 nucleotides matching TRBD1. CDR1 is MNHEY and CDR2 is SVGEGT in the germline V gene. CDR3 length: 17 amino acids. The junction had 7 bases not matched to a gene; V was cut back by 2 bases and J by 0 bases. The CDR3 here is CASSYLLGQGMNTEAFF. The CDR3, as DNA: TGTGCCAGCAGTTACCTTCTTGGACAGGGGATGAACACTGAAGCTTTCTTT.

The chain uses TRBV11-1 and TRBJ1-2; a possible D gene is TRBD1 (5 bases). The ends were cut back, 3 bases at V and 4 bases at J, with 15 bases in the middle. Germline loops: CDR1 SGHAT, CDR2 FQDESV (reference sequence). The CDR3 extends over 15 amino acids. The CDR3 DNA reads TGTGCCAGCAGCTTCGGGCAGGGTAGAGGCTATGGCTACACCTTC. Its translation: CASSFGQGRGYGYTF.

This clonotype was observed many times. The V call is TRBV7-2, the J call TRBJ1-2; D remains unclear. The ends were cut back, 1 base at V and 3 bases at J, with 9 bases in the middle. Germline assignment: CDR1 SGHTA and CDR2 FQGNSA. This CDR3 spans 14 amino acids. The chain's CDR3 is CASSLEGVDYGYTF. CDR3 sequence (DNA): TGTGCCAGCAGCTTAGAGGGCGTGGACTATGGCTACACCTTC. Looking up the rest from reference TRBV7-2 and TRBJ1-2 gives the full variable domain: GAGVSQSPSNKVTEKGKDVELRCDPISGHTALYWYRQSLGQGLEFLIYFQGNSAPDKSGLPSDRFSAERTGGSVSTLTIQRTQQEDSAVYLCASSLEGVDYGYTFGSGTRLTVV.

This clonotype has more than one count but fewer than ten. The V gene is TRBV6-2 or TRBV6-3, the J gene TRBJ2-7; D is possibly TRBD1 or TRBD2 (6 bases each). The CDR3 runs 12 residues. Germline V gives CDR1 MNHEY, CDR2 SVGEGT. Trimming pared 8 bases from V and 3 bases from J, leaving 11 bases between. The CDR3 bases are TGTGCCAGCGGTAGGGGGGTCTACGAGCAGTACTTC. Protein product: CASGRGVYEQYF.

This clonotype has a handful of counts. Here the CDR3 reads CASSQEINGNTEAFF. In DNA, the CDR3 is TGTGCCAGCAGCCAAGAGATTAACGGGAACACTGAAGCTTTCTTT. The rearrangement joins TRBV4-2 to TRBJ1-1; D remains unclear. This CDR3 region has 15 residues. In germline, CDR1 is LGHNA, CDR2 YNFKEQ. V was clipped by 0 bases and J by 1 base, with 9 bases between them.

This clonotype has only a few counts. The chain employs TRBV14 and TRBJ1-1; D not resolved. V was trimmed by 0 bases and J by 1 base, leaving 6 bases between them. The germline V gene has CDR1 SGHDN and CDR2 FVKESK. This CDR3 region has 14 residues. DNA for the CDR3: TGTGCCAGCAGCCAAGATTTGTGGAACACTGAAGCTTTCTTT. Protein: CASSQDLWNTEAFF.

This clonotype occurred many times. The chain carries TRBV6-5 and TRBJ1-2; D is perhaps TRBD1 (5 bases). CDR3 length: 16 residues. Germline V gene sequence: CDR1 MNHEY, CDR2 SVGAGI. The V end lost 0 bases, the J end lost 7 bases, and 18 bases lay between the germline ends. CDR3 sequence reads: CASSYSEGLGETGYTF. The DNA for the CDR3 is TGTGCCAGCAGTTACTCCGAGGGTTTAGGGGAGACTGGCTACACCTTC.

This clonotype was detected once. This chain joins TRBV14 and TRBJ1-4; 9 positions match TRBD1. The CDR3 covers 16 residues. V was clipped by 4 bases and J by 7 bases; unmatched bases: 10. Germline lookup yields CDR1 SGHDN and CDR2 FVKESK. The DNA for the CDR3 is TGTGCCAGCAGCCTAGGGACCGGACAGGGGATTGAAAAACTGTTTTTT. Protein sequence: CASSLGTGQGIEKLFF.

The chain couples TRBV11-2 to TRBJ2-3; 10 positions match TRBD2. Germline V gene data show CDR1 as SGHAT and CDR2 as FQNNGV. After removal of 3 bases from V and 5 bases from J, the junction contained 11 bases not matched to a gene. The CDR3 loop spans 17 amino acids. The CDR3 DNA reads TGTGCCAGCAGCTTTGGGAAAAGCGGGGGGGCCGTAGATACGCAGTATTTT. The encoded protein is CASSFGKSGGAVDTQYF. Looking up the rest from reference TRBV11-2 and TRBJ2-3 gives the full variable domain: EAGVAQSPRYKIIEKRQSVAFWCNPISGHATLYWYQQILGQGPKLLIQFQNNGVVDDSQLPKDRFSAERLKGVDSTLKIQPAKLEDSAVYLCASSFGKSGGAVDTQYFGPGTRLTVL.

The table lists this clonotype with many counts. V gene TRBV10-3 combines with J gene TRBJ1-2; D unresolved. The CDR3 has 12 residues. Trimming left V 5 bases short and J 4 bases short, with 8 bases between. Germline values: CDR1 ENHRY, CDR2 SYGVKD. CDR3 in DNA: TGTGCCATCAGTTCGGACTCCTATGGCTACACCTTC. The encoded protein is CAISSDSYGYTF.

The rearrangement links TRBV12-3 or TRBV12-4 to TRBJ1-2; no clear D. This CDR3 has 13 residues. V lost 7 bases to trimming and J lost 8 bases, with 17 bases between them. In DNA, the CDR3 is TGTGCCAGCACTCCCGCGGGCGTCTACGGCTACACCTTC. It encodes CASTPAGVYGYTF.

The chain has TRBV6-6 and TRBJ2-2; D may be TRBD1 (6 bases). CDR1 and CDR2 from the germline V gene are MNHNY and SVGAGI (reference sequence). Trimming took 5 bases from V and 6 from J, leaving 10 bases between them. This CDR3 has 13 amino acids. The CDR3 reads CASSIQGPGELFF. The CDR3 bases are TGTGCCAGCAGTATACAGGGACCCGGGGAGCTGTTTTTT.

This clonotype showed up just a few times. The chain is built from TRBV6-2 or TRBV6-3 and TRBJ1-1; D is uncertain. The V end lost 2 bases, the J end lost 11 bases, and 9 bases lay between the germline ends. This CDR3 contains 11 residues. Germline V gene data show CDR1 as MNHEY and CDR2 as SVGEGT. CDR3 coding DNA: TGTGCCAGCAGTTACCGGGCCGAGGCTTTCTTT. Amino acid sequence: CASSYRAEAFF.

The chain is built from TRBV7-9 and TRBJ1-1; D is ambiguous. This CDR3 has 13 amino acids. The V gene's germline CDR1 is SEHNR and CDR2 FQNEAQ (reference sequence). V was clipped by 8 bases and J by 4 bases, with 14 bases between them. CDR3 DNA sequence: TGTGCCAGCCTAAGGGCGCGGGTCACTGAAGCTTTCTTT. This encodes CASLRARVTEAFF.

This clonotype was seen only a few times. The chain combines TRBV7-2 with TRBJ2-1; no reliable D call. The germline V and J ends were trimmed by 2 bases and 9 bases, with 8 bases remaining between them. The germline CDR1 and CDR2 sequences are SGHTA and FQGNSA. The CDR3 has 12 amino acids. The CDR3 sequence: CASSLKAGEQFF. The CDR3 DNA reads as TGTGCCAGCAGCTTAAAAGCCGGTGAGCAGTTCTTC.

In this sample, this clonotype turned up many times. For the CDR3, the DNA is TGTGCCAGCAGCTTGAATCCCGACAATGAGCAGTTCTTC. It codes for CASSLNPDNEQFF. This rearrangement joins TRBV5-5 to TRBJ2-1; D not certain. Trimming shortened V by 1 base and J by 5 bases, and 7 bases separated the two germline ends. The CDR3 spans 13 residues. Germline V gives CDR1 SGHKS, CDR2 YYEKEE (reference sequence).

This clonotype has a count of ten or more. This sequence joins TRBV11-2 and TRBJ1-1; D possibly corresponds to TRBD1 (6 bases). Trimming removed 5 bases at V and 3 bases at J, with 13 bases between. The germline CDR1 and CDR2 sequences are SGHAT and FQNNGV. The CDR3 sequence is 14 residues long. DNA for the CDR3: TGTGCCAGCAGCCTCCGCGGGGGCTACACTGAAGCTTTCTTT. Translating gives CASSLRGGYTEAFF.

This clonotype was counted only a few times. This chain joins TRBV4-3 and TRBJ2-5; D is possibly TRBD2 (5 bases). The CDR3 spans 15 residues. The germline gives CDR1 LGHNA, CDR2 YSLEER. Trimming removed 5 bases at V and 4 bases at J, with 17 bases between. The CDR3 nucleotides are TGCGCCAGCAGCATCCGGACTGCCCCGACAGAGACCCAGTACTTC. Translated, it gives CASSIRTAPTETQYF.

This clonotype has ten or more counts. This chain joins TRBV10-2 and TRBJ1-4, with D tentatively TRBD1 (6 bases). V lost 6 bases and J lost 7, with 18 bases in between. Per germline, CDR1 WSHSY and CDR2 SAAADI. The CDR3 contains 15 residues. CDR3 in amino acids: CASREGEGESEKLFF. DNA of the CDR3: TGCGCCAGCAGGGAGGGTGAGGGGGAGAGTGAAAAACTGTTTTTT.

This clonotype showed up many times. This chain connects TRBV5-4 to TRBJ1-2; D might be TRBD1 (6 bases). The germline V gene encodes CDR1 SGHNT and CDR2 YYREEE (reference sequence). Trimming took 3 bases from V and 8 from J, leaving 11 bases between them. The CDR3 loop spans 12 amino acids. Here the CDR3 reads CASSWDTEGYTF. CDR3 DNA: TGTGCCAGCAGCTGGGACACTGAGGGCTACACCTTC.

This clonotype turned up a few times. CDR3: CASSRRDGSYNEQFF. The CDR3 DNA reads as TGTGCCAGCAGTCGGAGGGACGGATCCTACAATGAGCAGTTCTTC. V is TRBV27 and J is TRBJ2-1, with D possibly TRBD2 on 6 matching bases. Germline loops: CDR1 MNHEY, CDR2 SMNVEV (reference sequence). Trimming cost V 5 bases and J 1 base, with 12 bases left between them. The CDR3 is made up of 15 amino acids.

There are many counts of this clonotype. The genes are TRBV18 and TRBJ1-1; D gene ambiguous. The CDR3 contains 16 residues. Deletions cut 3 bases from V and 6 bases from J, with 20 bases between. Germline lookup yields CDR1 KGHSH and CDR2 LQKENI. The CDR3 region is CASSPREDPLFAEAFF. CDR3 in DNA: TGTGCCAGCTCACCCCGGGAGGACCCGCTATTCGCTGAAGCTTTCTTT. Together with reference TRBV18 and TRBJ1-1, the CDR3 gives the full variable domain: NAGVMQNPRHLVRRRGQEARLRCSPMKGHSHVYWYRQLPEEGLKFMVYLQKENIIDESGMPKERFSAEFPKEGPSILRIQQVVRGDSAAYFCASSPREDPLFAEAFFGQGTRLTVV.

This clonotype was seen many times. The chain uses TRBV7-6 and TRBJ1-1; perhaps TRBD1 as D (6 bases). The germline V gene has CDR1 SGHVS and CDR2 FNYEAQ. V was trimmed by 1 base and J by 1 base, leaving 10 bases between them. The CDR3 spans 15 residues. The CDR3 sequence is CASSLVQGPNTEAFF. CDR3 DNA sequence: TGTGCCAGCAGCTTAGTGCAGGGGCCGAACACTGAAGCTTTCTTT.

Ten or more counts support this clonotype. The CDR3 bases are TGTGCCAGCAGCCAAGATCGGTCGGGGGGTGCAGATACGCAGTATTTT. It codes for CASSQDRSGGADTQYF. The chain is built from TRBV4-2 and TRBJ2-3; 7 positions agree with TRBD2. Trimming at V came to 0 bases and at J to 4 bases, leaving 7 bases not matched to a gene. This CDR3 comprises 16 residues. Germline CDR1 is LGHNA and CDR2 is YNFKEQ.